Listed below are T cell receptor beta chains from one sample, sequenced in a study of blood T cell repertoires in COVID-19. TCRdb keeps only in-frame clones here, not all; method: immunoSEQ multiplex PCR. Altogether over 100,000 clones are present, approximately 70% being singletons, with the ten largest covering under 2.5%. The sample consisted of peripheral blood. The receptors derive from a woman in her 70s with acute or convalescent COVID-19. Each CDR3 is given with its conserved first and last residue. Each record gives: CDR3 DNA, CDR3 protein, clone size, V gene, D gene, J gene. The D gene is left open where the match is weak. Only some rows state a clone size, as once, few, many or a class for expanded clones.

DNA: TGTGCCACCGGCTGGGGGCCCCTTCAGCCCCAGCATTTT
CDR3: CATGWGPLQPQHF
size: .
V: TRBV27
D: .
J: TRBJ1-5

DNA: TGTGCCAGCAGCGGGACAGGGGGCGCAGATACCGGGGAGCTGTTTTTT
CDR3: CASSGTGGADTGELFF
size: .
V: TRBV5-4
D: TRBD1
J: TRBJ2-2

DNA: TGTGCCAGCAGTTATCAGGGGACTGAAAAACTGTTTTTT
CDR3: CASSYQGTEKLFF
size: few
V: TRBV6-6
D: .
J: TRBJ1-4

DNA: TGTGCCAGCAGTCCGGGACTAGTCAATGAGCAGTTCTTC
CDR3: CASSPGLVNEQFF
size: .
V: TRBV6-1
D: TRBD2
J: TRBJ2-1

DNA: TGTGCCAGTAGTACGGGACTATACAATGAGCAGTTCTTC
CDR3: CASSTGLYNEQFF
size: .
V: TRBV19
D: TRBD2
J: TRBJ2-1

DNA: TGCAGCGTTGCCGCGTCGGGGGGTCATGAGCAGTTCTTC
CDR3: CSVAASGGHEQFF
size: few
V: TRBV29-1
D: TRBD2
J: TRBJ2-1

DNA: TGCGCCAGCAGCTTGGGACAGGGGTCCCTCATGAACACTGAAGCTTTCTTT
CDR3: CASSLGQGSLMNTEAFF
size: once
V: TRBV5-1
D: TRBD1
J: TRBJ1-1

DNA: TGCGCCAGCAGCCTCCGGGCGGCGGGGGGGCGGCACAATGAGCAGTTCTTC
CDR3: CASSLRAAGGRHNEQFF
size: .
V: TRBV5-1
D: TRBD2
J: TRBJ2-1

DNA: TGTGCCACCAGTGACCGTAGCGGGGAGGCATTGAATGAGCAGTTCTTC
CDR3: CATSDRSGEALNEQFF
size: .
V: TRBV24-1
D: TRBD2
J: TRBJ2-1

DNA: TGTGCCAGCGGCGGGGGCGTTGGAAACACCATATATTTT
CDR3: CASGGGVGNTIYF
size: few
V: TRBV9
D: .
J: TRBJ1-3

DNA: TGTGCCAGCAGCTCAGGGGCTAGCGGCAATGAGCAGTTCTTC
CDR3: CASSSGASGNEQFF
size: .
V: TRBV9
D: .
J: TRBJ2-1